Below, 30 T cell receptor beta chains from the same sample are listed, as sequenced in a study of blood T cell repertoires in COVID-19. The data were produced by immunoSEQ multiplex PCR, yet TCRdb's version contains in-frame clones alone and is incomplete. The sample holds a few hundred thousand clones, roughly nine tenths seen once. Sequences were obtained from PBMCs or T cells enriched from blood (not recorded which). The receptors come from a human donor in a cohort exposed to, infected with or recovered from COVID-19 (not recorded which). The donor label of this sample is uncertain.

This chain links TRBV30 with TRBJ1-5; 7 bases align to TRBD1. Losses at the gene ends were 3 bases for V and 3 bases for J; bases not matched to a gene: 5. Germline V gene lookup returns CDR1 GTSNPN and CDR2 SVGIG (reference sequence). CDR3 length equals 14 residues. The CDR3 DNA reads as TGTGCCTGGAGCGGGACAGATTCCAATCAGCCCCAGCATTTT. It codes for CAWSGTDSNQPQHF.

The V and J genes are TRBV3-1 (or the pseudogene TRBV3-2) and TRBJ1-2; possibly TRBD1 for D (5 bases). Germline CDR1 reads LGHDT; CDR2 reads YNNKEL (reference sequence). V dropped 2 bases and J dropped 7 bases, with 14 bases sitting between them. The CDR3 is 14 residues long. CDR3 bases: TGTGCCAGCAGCCAAAGGACCCGCCAGGGTGGCTACACCTTC. Translated, it gives CASSQRTRQGGYTF.

This sequence joins TRBV5-4 and TRBJ1-2; D might be TRBD1 (5 bases). CDR3 length equals 15 residues. Germline CDR1 reads SGHNT; CDR2 reads YYREEE (reference sequence). V was cut by 0 bases and J by 4 bases, with 13 bases left in between. CDR3 residues: CASSLESGGVYGYTF. In DNA, the CDR3 is TGTGCCAGCAGCTTGGAGTCGGGGGGAGTCTATGGCTACACCTTC. Full variable domain (missing parts from reference TRBV5-4 and TRBJ1-2): ETGVTQSPTHLIKTRGQQVTLRCSSQSGHNTVSWYQQALGQGPQFIFQYYREEENGRGNFPPRFSGLQFPNYSSELNVNALELDDSALYLCASSLESGGVYGYTFGSGTRLTVV.

In nucleotides, the CDR3 is TGCGCCAGCAGCTTAGGGGCTGGGGCCAACGTCCTGACTTTC. Its protein is CASSLGAGANVLTF. The chain joins TRBV5-1 to TRBJ2-6; TRBD1 might be the D (5 bases). The CDR3 spans 14 residues. The V gene's germline CDR1 is SGHRS and CDR2 YFSETQ. Trimming left V 2 bases short and J 2 bases short, with 5 bases between.

The genes are TRBV6-1 and TRBJ1-2, with 9 bases that match TRBD1. Per the germline V gene, CDR1 is MNHNS and CDR2 is SASEGT. The CDR3 is 14 amino acids. Trimming removed 2 bases from V and 7 bases from J; junction bases left unmatched: 5. CDR3 protein: CASSELGQGGGYTF. CDR3 DNA: TGTGCCAGCAGTGAACTGGGACAGGGCGGTGGCTACACCTTC.

This chain links TRBV5-6 with TRBJ1-1; D remains ambiguous. The CDR3 covers 14 residues. Trimming stripped 0 bases from V and 3 bases from J, with 9 bases between. From germline, CDR1 is SGHDT and CDR2 YYEEEE. CDR3 residues: CASSLADSHTEAFF. CDR3 nucleotide sequence: TGTGCCAGCAGCTTGGCGGACTCTCACACTGAAGCTTTCTTT. Combining the CDR3 with reference TRBV5-6 and TRBJ1-1 gives the whole variable domain DAGVTQSPTHLIKTRGQQVTLRCSPKSGHDTVSWYQQALGQGPQFIFQYYEEEERQRGNFPDRFSGHQFPNYSSELNVNALLLGDSALYLCASSLADSHTEAFFGQGTRLTVV.

V is TRBV25-1 and J is TRBJ1-1; 7 bases fit TRBD1. Trimming cost V 7 bases and J 7 bases; bases outside gene matches: 9. The germline CDR1 and CDR2 sequences are MGHDK and SYGVNS. The CDR3 has 13 amino acids. CDR3 loop: CASTSDRDSEAFF. The CDR3 nucleotides read TGTGCCAGCACTTCTGACAGGGACAGTGAAGCTTTCTTT.

The sample holds one count of this clone. The rearrangement links TRBV21-1 to TRBJ2-7; the table gives TRBD1 as D, unverified against the DNA. TRBV21-1 counts as a pseudogene. The CDR3 has 14 amino acids. The CDR3 region has the DNA TGTGCCAGCGCCAATCGTCAGGTCTCCTACGAGCAGTACTTC. Its protein product is CASANRQVSYEQYF.

The V and J genes are TRBV2 and TRBJ1-1, with 7 bases that match TRBD1. Germline CDR1 is SNHLY and CDR2 is FYNNEI. With 4 bases clipped from V and 6 bases from J, the junction kept 11 bases outside the gene matches. CDR3 length: 15 amino acids. The DNA for the CDR3 is TGTGCCAGCAGTGCACTTCCGACAGGGTCCGCTGAAGCTTTCTTT. Translated, it gives CASSALPTGSAEAFF.

The chain carries TRBV5-4 and TRBJ1-6; D unresolved. Trimming cost V 5 bases and J 8 bases, with 8 bases left between them. This CDR3 is built from 12 residues. Per the germline V gene, CDR1 is SGHNT and CDR2 is YYREEE (reference sequence). CDR3 DNA sequence: TGTGCCAGCAGGTCCCAGGATTCACCCCTCCACTTT. Translation gives CASRSQDSPLHF.

The chain recombines TRBV25-1 with TRBJ2-1; 9 bases map to TRBD1. Trimming at V came to 6 bases and at J to 8 bases, leaving 8 bases not matched to a gene. This CDR3 spans 14 amino acids. The V gene's germline CDR1 is MGHDK and CDR2 SYGVNS. The CDR3 reads CASSRDRVSDEQFF. The DNA for the CDR3 is TGTGCCAGCAGCCGGGACAGGGTGTCGGATGAGCAGTTCTTC.

J is TRBJ1-1 and V is TRBV21-1; the table assigns TRBD1, which was not confirmed against the DNA. TRBV21-1 is deemed a pseudogene. This CDR3 is built from 17 residues. The CDR3 reads CASSGRDRGLSLAEAFF. The CDR3 nucleotides read TGTGCCAGCAGCGGACGGGACAGGGGGTTATCGCTGGCTGAAGCTTTCTTT.

The rearrangement uses TRBV9 and TRBJ1-1, with D perhaps matching TRBD1 (5 bases). This CDR3 is 14 amino acids long. Trimming shortened V by 2 bases and J by 5 bases, and 13 bases separated the two germline ends. CDR1 is SGDLS, CDR2 YYNGEE, per germline. Here the CDR3 reads CASSVDGRGTEAFF. The CDR3 nucleotides read TGTGCCAGCAGCGTGGACGGAAGGGGAACTGAAGCTTTCTTT. The full variable domain, with the rest looked up from reference TRBV9 and TRBJ1-1, is DSGVTQTPKHLITATGQRVTLRCSPRSGDLSVYWYQQSLDQGLQFLIQYYNGEERAKGNILERFSAQQFPDLHSELNLSSLELGDSALYFCASSVDGRGTEAFFGQGTRLTVV.

This sequence joins TRBV14 and TRBJ2-7; a weak D match, TRBD1 (6 bases). The germline gives CDR1 SGHDN, CDR2 FVKESK. The V end lost 0 bases, the J end lost 2 bases, and 11 bases lay between the germline ends. CDR3 length: 15 residues. The CDR3 region is CASSQDRAGAYEQYF. The CDR3 nucleotides are TGTGCCAGCAGCCAAGATCGGGCAGGGGCCTACGAGCAGTACTTC.

V gene TRBV4-3 combines with J gene TRBJ1-4; 7 bases are shared with TRBD1. Germline V gene data show CDR1 as LGHNA and CDR2 as YSLEER. This CDR3 region has 16 residues. Trimming at V came to 4 bases and at J to 8 bases, leaving 13 bases not matched to a gene. CDR3 sequence reads: CASSPGGRGIFEKLFF. Written as DNA, the CDR3 is TGCGCCAGCAGCCCTGGAGGCAGGGGGATTTTCGAAAAACTGTTTTTT.

The rearrangement links TRBV19 to TRBJ1-1; the match to TRBD1 covers 9 bases. This CDR3 contains 12 residues. V lost 8 bases to trimming and J lost 4 bases; unmatched junction nucleotides: 2. CDR1 LNHDA and CDR2 SQIVND come from the germline V gene (reference sequence). The CDR3 protein is CASGQGPTEAFF. The CDR3 nucleotides read TGTGCCAGTGGACAGGGGCCCACTGAAGCTTTCTTT. Looking up the rest from reference TRBV19 and TRBJ1-1 gives the full variable domain: DGGITQSPKYLFRKEGQNVTLSCEQNLNHDAMYWYRQDPGQGLRLIYYSQIVNDFQKGDIAEGYSVSREKKESFPLTVTSAQKNPTAFYLCASGQGPTEAFFGQGTRLTVV.

The chain is built from TRBV7-2 and TRBJ1-2; a weak D match, TRBD1 (5 bases). CDR3 length: 13 amino acids. Germline loops: CDR1 SGHTA, CDR2 FQGNSA. V was pared by 1 base and J by 6 bases, with 9 bases between. The CDR3 DNA follows: TGTGCCAGCAGCTTAGGGGGGGGAGATGGCTACACCTTC. Translation gives CASSLGGGDGYTF.

Comment on this clone: The germline gene is not matched at one end of the junction; a read error may be the cause. V gene TRBV5-1 combines with J gene TRBJ2-5; possible D gene TRBD2, 6 bases. The CDR3 length is 14 residues. Germline assignment: CDR1 SGHRS and CDR2 YFSETQ. The chain's CDR3 is CVSSLGGGRETQYF. CDR3 nucleotide sequence: TGCGTCAGCAGCTTGGGAGGAGGAAGAGAGACCCAGTACTTC.

The chain links TRBV4-1 to TRBJ1-5, with no clear D. Looked up from germline, CDR1 is MGHRA and CDR2 is YSYEKL. This CDR3 has 15 amino acids. V was pared by 4 bases and J by 11 bases, with 21 bases between. DNA for the CDR3: TGCGCCAGCAGCCCGGGATTAAGGGATAAGAGGGCCCAGCATTTT. Protein: CASSPGLRDKRAQHF.

The chain combines TRBV2 with TRBJ2-7, with 9 bases lining up with TRBD1. The CDR3 totals 15 residues. Germline loops: CDR1 SNHLY, CDR2 FYNNEI. With V trimmed by 6 bases and J by 4 bases, 10 bases remained unmatched. The CDR3 coding sequence is TGTGCCAGCAGAGTTGGACAGGGGAGGATTTACGAGCAGTACTTC. Protein product: CASRVGQGRIYEQYF.

The V and J genes are TRBV7-7 and TRBJ1-4; TRBD1 agrees at 10 bases. V lost 3 bases, J lost 10 bases, and 8 bases stayed unmatched. The germline V gene encodes CDR1 SSHAT and CDR2 FNYEAQ (reference sequence). The CDR3 runs to 15 residues. The CDR3 loop is CASSFVRDRGPKLFF. DNA for the CDR3: TGTGCCAGCAGCTTCGTCCGGGACAGGGGACCAAAACTGTTTTTT.

The gene calls are TRBV7-6 and TRBJ2-7, with D possibly TRBD2 on 5 matching bases. Trimming cost V 2 bases and J 6 bases, with 20 bases left between them. Germline CDR1 is SGHVS and CDR2 is FNYEAQ. This CDR3 comprises 16 residues. For the CDR3, the DNA is TGTGCCAGCAGCTTATGGCCCGGAACCCTAGGAGGCGAGCAGTACTTC. This sequence encodes CASSLWPGTLGGEQYF.

This clone has a single count. V usage is TRBV5-1 and J usage is TRBJ1-1; 7 bases map to TRBD1. CDR1 and CDR2 (germline): SGHRS, YFSETQ. Germline trimming cut 4 bases from V and 0 bases from J; bases unmatched to any gene: 6. The CDR3 sequence is 15 residues long. The CDR3 DNA is TGCGCCAGCAGCCCACGGACAGGACTGAACACTGAAGCTTTCTTT. It translates to CASSPRTGLNTEAFF.

This clone appeared a single time. The V call is TRBV9, the J call TRBJ1-1; weak D call: TRBD1 (5 bases). This CDR3 is 17 amino acids long. V was pared by 0 bases and J by 4 bases, with 19 bases between. Germline CDR1 SGDLS, CDR2 YYNGEE. Written as DNA, the CDR3 is TGTGCCAGCAGCGTAGCTACAGGACGGGGGGTCGGCACTGAAGCTTTCTTT. This translates into CASSVATGRGVGTEAFF.

This clone was counted a single time. The chain employs TRBV29-1 and TRBJ1-2, with TRBD1 matching 7 bases. The V segment lost 8 bases and the J segment 4 bases; nucleotides outside the gene matches: 7. The CDR3 has 12 residues. CDR1 is SQVTM, CDR2 ANQGSEA, per germline. The CDR3 here is CSSDREVYGYTF. For the CDR3, the DNA is TGCAGCTCCGACAGGGAAGTCTATGGCTACACCTTC.

This clone was seen once. The chain couples TRBV5-4 to TRBJ2-3; D is possibly TRBD1 (6 bases). The germline CDR1 and CDR2 sequences are SGHNT and YYREEE (reference sequence). V gave up 2 bases and J gave up 2 bases, with 9 bases separating them. The CDR3 length is 14 residues. The DNA for the CDR3 is TGTGCCAGCAGCTTTCAGGGGTCCACAGATACGCAGTATTTT. Translation gives CASSFQGSTDTQYF.

The genes are TRBV2 and TRBJ2-5; a weak D match, TRBD1 (5 bases). The germline gives CDR1 SNHLY, CDR2 FYNNEI. V lost 4 bases and J 3 bases, leaving 18 bases between the germline ends. The CDR3 has 16 amino acids. The CDR3 loop reads CASSVGKGLVEETQYF. CDR3 coding DNA: TGTGCCAGCAGTGTAGGCAAGGGGCTAGTAGAAGAGACCCAGTACTTC.

Only one count was recorded for this clone. The rearrangement links TRBV10-2 to TRBJ2-5; TRBD1 might be the D (6 bases). Trimming took 5 bases from V and 5 from J, leaving 6 bases between them. CDR3 length equals 11 residues. CDR1 WSHSY and CDR2 SAAADI come from the germline V gene. In DNA form, the CDR3 reads TGCGCCAGCAGTACAGGGGAGACCCAGTACTTC. Translation: CASSTGETQYF.

The rearrangement uses TRBV6-5 and TRBJ2-7, with TRBD1 matching over 9 bases. Unmatched junction bases numbered 5, after V lost 2 bases and J lost 6 bases. CDR3 size: 14 residues. CDR1 MNHEY and CDR2 SVGAGI come from the germline V gene. Written as DNA, the CDR3 is TGTGCCAGCAGTTACGAGGACAGGGGTCGCGAGCAGTACTTC. Residues: CASSYEDRGREQYF.

The genes are TRBV7-9 and TRBJ2-1; 9 bases agree with TRBD1. The germline gives CDR1 SEHNR, CDR2 FQNEAQ (reference sequence). There are 19 residues in the CDR3. The V and J ends lost 1 base and 6 bases, in that order; junction bases with no gene match: 16. This CDR3 reads CASSLGGRDRAGLRNEQFF. Here the CDR3 DNA reads TGTGCCAGCAGCTTAGGGGGCCGGGACAGGGCAGGTCTACGCAATGAGCAGTTCTTC.